Listed here are 9 T cell receptor beta chains from one sample, sequenced in a study of T-cell reconstitution after alpha-beta-depleted transplantation in children. Researchers prepared the TCRbeta library using unique molecular identifiers, the study reports. TCRdb re-analysed the PCR reads in MiXCR, keeping a single row per CDR3 protein. The sample includes more than 500,000 distinct CDR3 sequences, about an eighth of them seen just once. The specimen was PBMCs, mostly from graft donor cells, collected 180 days after TCRalphabeta/CD19-depleted stem cell transplant. Receptors originate from a female patient aged 2-10 years who had a stem cell transplant for aplastic anemia, so the T cells may come from the graft donor.

This sequence joins TRBV3-1 and TRBJ1-6; D is ambiguous. Germline values: CDR1 LGHDT, CDR2 YNNKEL (reference sequence). Between the trimmed V and J ends, which lost 5 bases and 10 bases, there was a span of 18 bases. CDR3 length: 15 amino acids. In nucleotides, the CDR3 is TGTGCCAGCAGCGCTCAAGGACCGCGGGGATCACCCCTCCACTTT. Translated, it gives CASSAQGPRGSPLHF.

In its sample, this clonotype was seen a few times. This chain joins TRBV20-1 and TRBJ2-3; D unclear. Trimming stripped 0 bases from V and 8 bases from J, with 9 bases between. This CDR3 comprises 12 residues. Germline V gene sequence: CDR1 DFQATT, CDR2 SNEGSKA (reference sequence). Here the CDR3 reads CSARDSTATQYF. The CDR3 DNA reads TGCAGTGCTAGAGATAGTACCGCTACGCAGTATTTT.

Only a few counts were recorded for this clonotype. The J gene is TRBJ2-5, the V gene TRBV11-2, with D unresolved. Between the trimmed V and J ends, which lost 10 bases and 5 bases, there was a span of 17 bases. The CDR3 is 13 amino acids. The germline gives CDR1 SGHAT, CDR2 FQNNGV. CDR3 coding DNA: TGTGCCACCCACGGGTGGAATCAGGAGACCCAGTACTTC. Translation: CATHGWNQETQYF.

This chain uses TRBV6-5 with TRBJ2-3; the match to TRBD2 covers 10 bases. The V and J ends lost 0 bases and 6 bases, in that order; junction bases with no gene match: 9. Germline V gives CDR1 MNHEY, CDR2 SVGAGI. The length of the CDR3 is 17 residues. The CDR3, as DNA: TGTGCCAGCAGTTACTCGAAGGCTAGCGGGAGAACGGATACGCAGTATTTT. Its translation: CASSYSKASGRTDTQYF.

This clonotype was seen ten or more times. The gene calls are TRBV29-1 and TRBJ2-1; D not resolved. V gave up 6 bases and J gave up 1 base, with 10 bases separating them. CDR3 length equals 13 residues. Germline loops: CDR1 SQVTM, CDR2 ANQGSEA. The CDR3, as DNA: TGCAGCGTGGTGGGTGAATCCTACAATGAGCAGTTCTTC. Encoded protein: CSVVGESYNEQFF.

This chain links TRBV4-2 with TRBJ2-1; D is unresolved. Deletions cut 6 bases from V and 0 bases from J, with 30 bases between. CDR1 and CDR2 from the germline V gene are LGHNA and YNFKEQ. The CDR3 contains 21 residues. Here the CDR3 reads CASSPLGVSWTASFSYNEQFF. The CDR3 DNA is TGTGCCAGCAGTCCGTTGGGTGTATCCTGGACGGCCTCCTTCTCCTACAATGAGCAGTTCTTC.

J is TRBJ1-5 and V is TRBV10-3; no reliable D call. CDR3 length: 13 residues. V was pared by 3 bases and J by 6 bases, with 9 bases between. Germline CDR1 is ENHRY and CDR2 is SYGVKD. The CDR3 region is CAISDEVGQPQHF. In DNA, the CDR3 is TGTGCCATCAGTGATGAGGTAGGTCAGCCCCAGCATTTT.

This clonotype occurred a few times. This chain uses TRBV15 with TRBJ2-1, with D uncertain. The CDR3 has 16 residues. V lost 0 bases and J lost 0, with 9 bases in between. Germline-derived CDR1 and CDR2 are LNHNV and YYDKDF (reference sequence). Here the CDR3 DNA reads TGTGCCACCAGCAGAGATCTTTCGAGCTCCTACAATGAGCAGTTCTTC. Protein sequence: CATSRDLSSSYNEQFF.

This clonotype was seen a handful of times. The V gene is TRBV3-1, the J gene TRBJ1-5, with 7 nucleotides matching TRBD1. J gave up 2 bases and V 4 bases, and 2 bases lay outside the gene matches. The CDR3 totals 14 residues. The germline gives CDR1 LGHDT, CDR2 YNNKEL (reference sequence). The DNA of the CDR3 is TGTGCCAGCAGCCGCGGGACAGGCAATCAGCCCCAGCATTTT. Protein product: CASSRGTGNQPQHF.